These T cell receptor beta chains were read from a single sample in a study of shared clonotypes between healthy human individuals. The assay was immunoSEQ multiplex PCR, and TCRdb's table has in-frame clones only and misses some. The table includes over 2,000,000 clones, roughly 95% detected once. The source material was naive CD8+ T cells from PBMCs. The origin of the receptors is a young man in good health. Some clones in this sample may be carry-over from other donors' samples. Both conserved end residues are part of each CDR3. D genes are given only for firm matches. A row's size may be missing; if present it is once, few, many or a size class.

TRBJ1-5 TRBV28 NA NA CASTTRGRGQPQHF TGTGCCAGCACGACCCGGGGAAGGGGTCAGCCCCAGCATTTT
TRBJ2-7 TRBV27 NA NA CASSGDPLAPGYEQYF TGTGCCAGCAGTGGCGACCCTCTGGCCCCAGGGTACGAGCAGTACTTC
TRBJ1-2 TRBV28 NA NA CASSLRPQGNYGYTF TGTGCCAGCAGTTTAAGGCCCCAGGGAAACTATGGCTACACCTTC
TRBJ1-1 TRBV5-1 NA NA CASSLSFTGSNTEAFF TGCGCCAGCAGCTTGTCGTTTACAGGGAGTAACACTGAAGCTTTCTTT
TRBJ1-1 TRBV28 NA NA CASSLRTSGIMNTEAFF TGTGCCAGCAGTTTGCGGACCTCGGGAATCATGAACACTGAAGCTTTCTTT
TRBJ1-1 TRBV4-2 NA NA CASSQSGVLNTEAFF TGTGCCAGCAGCCAATCCGGAGTCCTGAACACTGAAGCTTTCTTT
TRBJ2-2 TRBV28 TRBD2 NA CASSLSALAGEPGELFF TGTGCCAGCAGTTTATCCGCACTAGCGGGAGAGCCCGGGGAGCTGTTTTTT
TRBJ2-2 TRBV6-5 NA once CASSYGGELFF TGTGCCAGCAGTTACGGCGGGGAGCTGTTTTTT
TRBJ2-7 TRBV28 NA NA CASSRRGSSYEQYF TGTGCCAGCAGTCGTAGGGGGAGCTCCTACGAGCAGTACTTC
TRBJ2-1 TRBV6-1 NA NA CASTEPASRYEQFF TGTGCCAGCACCGAACCGGCTAGCAGGTATGAGCAGTTCTTC
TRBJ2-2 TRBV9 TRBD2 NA CASSSRSAGAGTGELFF TGTGCCAGCAGCTCCCGGTCGGCGGGAGCAGGCACCGGGGAGCTGTTTTTT
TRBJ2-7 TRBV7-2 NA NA CASSLATRVAYEQYF TGTGCCAGCAGCTTAGCAACCAGAGTCGCATACGAGCAGTACTTC
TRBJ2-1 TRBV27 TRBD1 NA CASSSLTGAIYNEQFF TGTGCCAGCAGCTCCTTGACAGGGGCGATCTACAATGAGCAGTTCTTC
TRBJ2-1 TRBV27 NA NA CASSLDYNEQFF TGTGCCAGCAGTCTAGACTACAATGAGCAGTTCTTC
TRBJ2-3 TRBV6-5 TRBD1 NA CASSFRGRGTDTQYF TGTGCCAGCAGTTTCAGGGGGCGCGGCACAGATACGCAGTATTTT
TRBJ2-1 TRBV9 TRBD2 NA CASSEMTGTRNNEQFF TGTGCCAGCAGCGAAATGACCGGGACTAGAAACAATGAGCAGTTCTTC
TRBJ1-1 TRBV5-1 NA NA CASSLIVRGYTEAFF TGCGCCAGCAGCTTGATAGTGAGGGGGTACACTGAAGCTTTCTTT
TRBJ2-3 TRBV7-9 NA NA CASSTPSTDTQYF TGTGCCAGCAGCACCCCTTCGACAGATACGCAGTATTTT
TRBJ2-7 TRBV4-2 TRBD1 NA CASSQDATSGTGEYEQYF TGTGCCAGCAGCCAAGACGCGACCTCCGGGACAGGAGAATACGAGCAGTACTTC
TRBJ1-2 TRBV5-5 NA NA CASSLTYGANYGYTF TGTGCCAGCAGCCTCACGTATGGAGCTAACTATGGCTACACCTTC
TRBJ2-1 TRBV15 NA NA CATCRGWPGDNEQFF TGTGCCACCTGCAGGGGGTGGCCGGGGGACAATGAGCAGTTCTTC
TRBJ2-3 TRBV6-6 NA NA CASSYGGGVDTQYF TGTGCCAGCAGTTACGGAGGGGGGGTAGATACGCAGTATTTT